The following is a T cell receptor beta chain sequence with its context. Its antigen is not known. The data derive from a study of T cells in localized non-small cell lung cancer. Notes on the study in general: Detection in adjacent lung was observed for a median around 55 of the top 100 tumor clones. In the blood, greater T cell density corresponded to longer overall survival.

Profiled with immunoSEQ multiplex PCR; TCRdb holds only in-frame clones, not every one. This table has about 9,600 clones, less than 95% appearing once. Germline V gives CDR1 MGHDK, CDR2 SYGVNS. The CDR3 runs 14 residues. V lost 5 bases, J lost 9 bases, and 6 bases stayed unmatched. The starting material was peripheral blood, obtained before any cancer treatment. This chain uses TRBV25-1 with TRBJ1-6; 8 nucleotides match TRBD1. This TCR was recovered from a male donor aged 60 or older with stage III squamous cell lung carcinoma. As DNA, the CDR3 is TGTGCCAGCAGTTGGGGGACAGGTAGTTCACCCCTCCACTTT. This translates into CASSWGTGSSPLHF.